The 5 T cell receptor beta chains in this list originate from one sample, sequenced in a study of T cells in Graves' hyperthyroidism and ophthalmopathy. TCR beta CDR3 sequences were amplified from RNA transcripts. First-round RT-PCR of the TCR CDR3 relied on the HTBI primer set. In TCRdb, the multiplex PCR reads were re-called with MiXCR into one record per CDR3 protein. Seen here are 300,000 or so distinct CDR3 sequences, 15% to 20% observed once, and the top ten hold about half. Sequences were obtained from blood. Receptors originate from a woman between 45 and 65 years old with Graves' hyperthyroidism.

In its sample, this clonotype was seen many times. This chain joins TRBV15 and TRBJ2-3; possible D gene TRBD2, 5 bases. The ends were cut back, 0 bases at V and 5 bases at J, with 21 bases in the middle. CDR3 length: 18 residues. Germline V gene sequence: CDR1 LNHNV, CDR2 YYDKDF (reference sequence). The CDR3 region is CATSRDQPAQPGRDTQYF. CDR3 DNA: TGTGCCACCAGCAGAGATCAGCCCGCCCAGCCGGGGAGAGATACGCAGTATTTT.

This clonotype was observed a few times. The chain joins TRBV7-2 to TRBJ1-5; D is undetermined. The CDR3 length is 16 residues. Trimming stripped 5 bases from V and 3 bases from J, with 17 bases between. CDR1 and CDR2 (germline): SGHTA, FQGNSA. The CDR3: CASSLRTVPFNQPQHF. The DNA of the CDR3 is TGTGCCAGCAGCCTTCGGACGGTGCCGTTCAATCAGCCCCAGCATTTT.

This clonotype was seen a handful of times. The rearrangement uses TRBV20-1 and TRBJ2-1, with a tentative D call TRBD2 (5 bases). V shed 0 bases and J shed 6 bases, with 27 bases lying between them. From germline, CDR1 is DFQATT and CDR2 SNEGSKA (reference sequence). This CDR3 contains 19 residues. The CDR3 reads CSARDLSSWGNGKPNEQFF. CDR3 coding DNA: TGCAGTGCTAGAGATCTGTCTAGTTGGGGTAACGGGAAACCCAATGAGCAGTTCTTC.

CDR3 sequence reads: CASSISSGQGAPIQYF. CDR3 sequence (DNA): TGTGCCAGTAGTATAAGTAGCGGACAGGGGGCTCCCATTCAGTACTTC. The V gene is TRBV19, the J gene TRBJ2-4, with 11 positions matching TRBD1. The J segment lost 9 bases and the V segment lost 2 bases, leaving 9 bases of the junction unmatched. The CDR3 contains 16 residues. Germline assignment: CDR1 LNHDA and CDR2 SQIVND (reference sequence).

This clonotype was seen at least ten times. This chain links TRBV27 with TRBJ1-5, with D perhaps matching TRBD1 (6 bases). Germline loops: CDR1 MNHEY, CDR2 SMNVEV (reference sequence). V was shortened by 6 bases and J by 5 bases, with 14 bases between the two germline ends. The CDR3 is 14 amino acids. The CDR3 DNA is TGTGCCAGCAGCAAAACAGGGTGGCATCAGCCCCAGCATTTT. Protein: CASSKTGWHQPQHF.